This passage covers 5 T cell receptor beta chains from one sample sequenced in a study of CD8 T cells in Susac syndrome. Random hexamers were used to reverse transcribe the RNA input (0.5 to 1 ug). One entry per CDR3 protein results from TCRdb running MiXCR on the immunoSEQ multiplex PCR reads. The profile shows about 210,000 distinct CDR3 sequences, about 96% of them singletons. Sequencing input: CD4+ T cells from PBMCs. These receptor sequences come from a human donor with multiple sclerosis.

The gene calls are TRBV11-2 and TRBJ2-7; a weak D match, TRBD2 (5 bases). V was trimmed by 1 base and J by 4 bases, leaving 11 bases between them. CDR3 size: 14 residues. Germline V gives CDR1 SGHAT, CDR2 FQNNGV. CDR3 bases: TGTGCCAGCAGCTTAGGGCCCGGAGGATACGAGCAGTACTTC. This sequence encodes CASSLGPGGYEQYF.

The genes are TRBV15 and TRBJ2-3; TRBD2 is a possible D gene (5 bases). The CDR3 sequence is 15 residues long. V was trimmed by 1 base and J by 0 bases, leaving 8 bases between them. CDR1 and CDR2 from the germline V gene are LNHNV and YYDKDF (reference sequence). CDR3 nucleotides: TGTGCCACCAGCAGAGTAGCGCCGAGCACAGATACGCAGTATTTT. It yields the protein CATSRVAPSTDTQYF.

This chain connects TRBV24-1 to TRBJ2-7, with D unclear. The CDR3 is 12 amino acids. Trimming removed 3 bases at V and 5 bases at J, with 7 bases between. Germline V gene data show CDR1 as KGHDR and CDR2 as SFDVKD. The CDR3, as DNA: TGTGCCACCAGTGATAAAGGGAACGAGCAGTACTTC. Translating gives CATSDKGNEQYF.

The chain links TRBV4-1 to TRBJ2-1; 8 bases are shared with TRBD2. Trimming cost V 1 base and J 8 bases; bases outside gene matches: 7. The V gene's germline CDR1 is MGHRA and CDR2 YSYEKL. The CDR3 has 15 amino acids. The CDR3 nucleotides are TGCGCCAGCAGCCAAGGGGTCGGGAGGGGCGATGAGCAGTTCTTC. Translating it yields CASSQGVGRGDEQFF.

This clonotype appeared a single time. The chain is built from TRBV6-5 and TRBJ2-5, with 7 bases fitting TRBD2. The CDR3 covers 14 residues. Germline V gene sequence: CDR1 MNHEY, CDR2 SVGAGI. V gave up 6 bases and J gave up 5 bases; unmatched junction bases: 9. The CDR3 loop reads CASRRDHGRETQYF. CDR3 DNA sequence: TGTGCCAGCAGAAGGGACCACGGGAGGGAGACCCAGTACTTC.